This entry describes one T cell receptor beta chain. The sample originates from a study of blood T cell repertoires in COVID-19. Across the whole study: PBMCs, B-cell-depleted T cells, or T cells were the source of the cDNA or gDNA that made up the material.

The CDR3 has 15 residues. V was cut by 3 bases and J by 0 bases, with 13 bases left in between. Germline V gene lookup returns CDR1 SGHNT and CDR2 YYREEE (reference sequence). Study processing details: Counts of nucleated cells, estimated from reference gene primer amplification, were obtained. TCRdb keeps only in-frame clones here, not all; method: immunoSEQ multiplex PCR. V, J and clone size reflect that table, while D and trimming were determined from the DNA. Of a few hundred thousand clones in the sample, roughly 90% were seen once. Seattle cases were enrolled at active infection and followed longitudinally.

Sequencing was done on a sample of peripheral blood. The receptor's source is a woman aged 25 to 39 with COVID-19, enrolled during active disease. The chain combines TRBV5-4 with TRBJ2-7; possibly TRBD1 for D (5 bases). The CDR3 here is CASSSPTRGSYEQYF. The CDR3 region has the DNA TGTGCCAGCAGCTCGCCGACAAGGGGCTCCTACGAGCAGTACTTC.